This T cell receptor beta chain originates from a study of cytomegalovirus exposure and HLA in healthy donors (TCRdb year 2017). Context from the whole study: An earlier analysis of roughly 500 of the donors reported 276 Gb of sequence data and 95 million to 140 million unique TCR beta sequences obtained from approximately 180 million T cells. An early release covering 550 to 700 HLA-typed donors comprised about 300 gigabases of sequencing data and tens of millions of unique TCR sequences. Of the roughly 400 genotyped donors, approximately 82% fell in the genetic ancestry cluster associated with self-reported Caucasian donors. The study aimed to test whether cataloging public T cell receptors could reveal signatures of past pathogen exposure. The study used immunosequencing to profile the T cell repertoires of several hundred subjects and linked those repertoires to cytomegalovirus serostatus. A separate validation cohort of 100 to 150 different subjects was used in addition to the roughly 720-subject first cohort. To predict cytomegalovirus infection status, the study combined high-throughput TCR immunosequencing, statistical association of individual TCRs with disease status, and machine learning. In a later analysis, previously published TCR beta repertoires from 550 to 700 donors were re-analyzed and high-resolution HLA genotyping was added so that TCR occurrence patterns could be studied. Rather than using new phenotypic data, the later analysis identified candidate immune exposures from TCR beta sequences and from how often those sequences occurred across donors. An earlier analysis of about 600 of the donors used high-throughput TCR beta sequencing to judge whether each TCR beta V gene segment behaved as functional or pseudogenic. Alongside the repertoire data, information on donor age, sex, ethnicity and CMV serostatus was compiled. In a later genetic analysis, genome-wide SNP genotypes for about three fifths of the roughly 670 donors were used, and that subset was treated as a discovery cohort. All discovery cohort repertoires had been generated using a single sequencing platform. HLA typing included class I and class II loci at four-digit resolution. The number of typed donors differed by locus: roughly 629-640 for A, B, C, DRB1 and DQB1; some 540 for DQA1; 600 to 610 for DPA1; and about 450 for DPB1. Roughly five DR-DQ haplotypes were handled as single units for association and clustering because linkage in the cohort was strong. Among 398 genotyped donors of the cohort, an average of around 240,000 unique TCR beta nucleotide sequences were sequenced per donor, roughly a sixth of them non-productive.

A remark on this clone: The target of this receptor is not known. No per-base quality is available; no much larger clone lies one base away.

The cohort comprised more than 550 healthy bone marrow donors. At the time of sampling, all cohort members were nominally healthy, though unrecorded immune exposures were likely present. The donor tested CMV seropositive, placing the donor among the roughly 300 seropositive members of the cohort. Every donor gave a peripheral blood sample, and the peripheral blood mononuclear cells from that sample were used for TCR beta sequencing. Genomic DNA was extracted from the blood cell samples with the Qiagen DNeasy Blood Extraction Kit. From a lookup of the germline V gene, CDR1 and CDR2 are SGHRS and YFSETQ. CDR3 length: 15 amino acids, cysteine to phenylalanine. The DNA shown is the 45-base CDR3, in frame from base 1. V is pruned by 3 bases and J by 2 bases, leaving 4 bases of the junction without a gene match. Library preparation used the immunoSEQ multiplex PCR assay. For the multiplex PCR, a mixture combining 60 forward primers for TCR Vbeta segments and 13 reverse primers for TCR Jbeta segments was used. The CDR3 region of rearranged TCR beta genes was amplified from genomic DNA with a multiplex PCR assay. The Illumina HiSeq System was used to sequence the amplified TCR beta libraries as 87-base-pair reads. Under the source paper's analysis protocol: A later analysis tallied about 77 million unique TCR beta chains across the 700 or so repertoires, and approximately 12 million of those chains were shared by two or more donors. A nearest-neighbor algorithm error-corrected the raw reads and collapsed the reads into unique sequences, merging closely related sequences to remove PCR and sequencing errors. Alignment of CDR3 sequences to IMGT reference sequences was used to assign V, D and J gene segments. For a sequence to be retained, at least a six-nucleotide match to both a V gene segment and a J gene segment was required. Rearrangements were called productive when the CDR3 lacked stop codons and stayed in frame with V and J; all others were non-productive. Following IMGT convention, CDR3 was defined as the stretch from the second conserved V-encoded cysteine up to the conserved J-encoded phenylalanine. The earlier analysis of some 540 of the donors excluded any sequence lacking an unambiguous match to a single V gene segment. In an earlier analysis of 500 to 750 of the donors, V segments were called functional above 56.7% productive rearrangements and were called segregating when the between-donor standard deviation exceeded 5%. To diagnose cytomegalovirus status from the catalog of TCR beta chain sequences, a statistical classification framework was built. V and J gene assignment, in a later analysis, came from comparing TCR nucleotide sequences with IMGT/GENE-DB human TR gene sequences. In a later analysis, CDR3 sequences and most-parsimonious VDJ recombination scenarios were assigned using the TCRdist pipeline. In a later analysis, each TCR beta chain was defined by its CDR3 amino acid sequence together with its V-gene family, and reads lacking a unique V-gene family were excluded. As a way to deal with suspected cross-contamination and a sequencing artifact, a later analysis dropped approximately 570 nucleotide sequences that were highly shared and had low generation probability. In a later analysis, a clonal expansion index for each public chain was calculated from normalized within-repertoire ranks of inferred template counts. In a later analysis, generation probabilities were computed with a VDJ recombination model fitted to out-of-frame rearrangements, and the resulting probabilities were checked against IGoR. A later analysis scored TCR-TCR, TCR-HLA and TCR-CMV co-occurrence with hypergeometric tests, applying a repertoire-size bias correction to TCR pairs. False discovery rates were estimated in a later analysis by permuting HLA or CMV assignments 20 times. A later analysis grouped co-occurring TCRs with DBSCAN, adding TCRdist sequence similarity when clustering within HLA-allele-positive subsets. For co-occurrence clustering, repertoires with fewer than 30,000 or more than 120,000 public chains were excluded, along with 4 to 6 repertoires with anomalous nucleotide sharing. In TCRdb, the immuneACCESS table is reduced to in-frame sequences with V and J assigned. These tables do not hold every clone; where another copy was compared, an unresolved V gene accounts for under half, and the others remain unexplained. V and J calls and clone size are copied from that table; D and trimming were computed from the DNA. The sample table shows tens of thousands of clones, and roughly four fifths are seen once. The ten largest clonotypes hold about 4.5% of the sample.

Points the paper makes about the study in general: CMV serostatus was the only immune exposure information available for the cohort. A further reported finding was that TCR beta sequences accurately predicted the HLA-A and HLA-B alleles for most subjects in the first cohort. The study listed 164 TCR beta chains as associated with cytomegalovirus. Specific HLA alleles were associated with over 15,000 TCR beta sequences at a false discovery rate of 0.05 in a later analysis. In a later genetic analysis, a missense DCLRE1C variant was associated with V-gene and J-gene trimming of TCR beta chains, and the association was replicated in an independent cohort. In this cohort, only TCR beta chains were sequenced, and detectable features were limited by the absence of alpha or paired-chain data. Presence/absence analyses assumed roughly uniform sequencing depth across donors, an assumption that may not hold. Because counts were too low, about 17 rarely observed V segments, including chromosome 9 orphons, were excluded from the earlier analysis of fewer than 650 of the donors. A later analysis found that TCR association rates varied across HLA loci, with DRB1 alleles showing the most associated TCRs and HLA-C alleles the fewest. Strong co-occurrence of HLA alleles, especially DR and DQ, made assigning TCR associations to individual alleles difficult. The authors suggested that the approach could potentially be generalized to other disease states and immunological phenotypes. Linkage disequilibrium might explain the correlated functional status among segregating V segments, but an unknown experimental factor could not be excluded. The 87-base-pair reads could not distinguish some IMGT-functional V segments, including TRBV6-2 and TRBV6-3, so those segments were excluded. Several of the top co-occurrence clusters appeared to be linked to parvovirus B19, influenza, CMV and Epstein-Barr virus, according to a later analysis. According to a later analysis, most CMV-associated TCR beta chains appeared to be HLA-restricted, and the HLA associations seemed to be driven largely by CMV exposure. A later analysis found that HLA-associated TCR beta chains were more clonally expanded and had lower generation probabilities than equally common non-associated chains. Because HLA typing was unavailable for some donors at each locus, only the typed subset was used in association tests. Most TCR sequences were observed very rarely across donors, whereas some public TCRs were present in many individuals. In a later genetic analysis, fewer N-insertions in productive TCRs were reported among donors in an Asian-associated ancestry cluster than the roughly 640-donor mean. In vitro tests confirmed that three of the cytomegalovirus-associated TCR beta chains recognize cytomegalovirus antigens. A cluster of highly shared sequence variants was judged likely to represent a technical artifact of the sequencing pipeline. The classifier was reported to diagnose cytomegalovirus status with high specificity and sensitivity in both the original cohort and the validation cohort. An earlier analysis of approximately 500 of the donors showed that most TCR beta V segments appeared in productive rearrangements either about 87% or about 30% of the time, which broadly matched IMGT annotations.

The chain couples TRBV5-1 to TRBJ2-1, with 8 central nucleotides matching TRBD2. This TCR came from a woman aged 40 to 49 in good health and CMV-seropositive. Input material: PBMCs. The CDR3 protein is CASSSKRETYNEQFF. The DNA reads as follows: TGCGCCAGCAGCTCGAAGCGGGAGACCTACAATGAGCAGTTCTTC.